The 30 T cell receptor beta chains below were found in one sample sequenced in a study of blood T cell repertoires in COVID-19. Profiled with immunoSEQ multiplex PCR; TCRdb holds only in-frame clones, not every one. This table has some 150,000 clones, around 86% appearing once. Input material: peripheral blood. The receptors shown here come from a man between 65 and 85 years old with acute or convalescent COVID-19.

V is TRBV6-5 and J is TRBJ2-3; 12 nucleotides match TRBD2. CDR1 is MNHEY and CDR2 is SVGAGI in the germline V gene. The CDR3 extends over 13 amino acids. The V gene end was trimmed by 8 bases and the J gene end by 6 bases; junction bases not matched to a gene: 3. The CDR3 nucleotides read TGTGCCAGCTCGACTAGCGGGGGTGATACGCAGTATTTT. Translation gives CASSTSGGDTQYF.

The CDR3 reads CSASRDSSSYEQYF. The CDR3 bases are TGCAGTGCTAGTAGGGACAGTAGCTCCTACGAGCAGTACTTC. The chain couples TRBV20-1 to TRBJ2-7; 7 nucleotides agree with TRBD1. The CDR3 sequence is 14 residues long. Trimming cost V 3 bases and J 0 bases; bases outside gene matches: 5. CDR1 is DFQATT and CDR2 is SNEGSKA in the germline V gene (reference sequence).

This chain joins TRBV4-3 and TRBJ2-1; the D is unclear. Germline CDR1 is LGHNA and CDR2 is YSLEER. Between the trimmed V and J ends, which lost 6 bases and 0 bases, there was a span of 6 bases. CDR3 length: 13 amino acids. CDR3 DNA sequence: TGCGCCAGCAGGAGTCTCTCCTACAATGAGCAGTTCTTC. Translated: CASRSLSYNEQFF.

The J gene is TRBJ1-2, the V gene TRBV6-5; D is uncertain. Trimming pared 7 bases from V and 3 bases from J, leaving 15 bases between. CDR1 is MNHEY, CDR2 SVGAGI, per germline. The CDR3 covers 14 residues. Written as DNA, the CDR3 is TGTGCCAGCAAGAGAGGGAGCGTCGACTATGGCTACACCTTC. Its protein product is CASKRGSVDYGYTF.

V gene TRBV6-5 combines with J gene TRBJ1-1; D gene ambiguous. The CDR3 consists of 13 residues. Trimming took 9 bases from V and 4 from J, leaving 15 bases between them. Germline V gene data show CDR1 as MNHEY and CDR2 as SVGAGI. CDR3 bases: TGTGCCAGTCTAATATCAGCGGGCACTGAAGCTTTCTTT. Protein sequence: CASLISAGTEAFF.

The chain recombines TRBV5-1 with TRBJ2-1; 12 positions agree with TRBD1. The V and J ends lost 3 bases and 12 bases, in that order; junction bases with no gene match: 10. Germline V CDR1 and CDR2: SGHRS, YFSETQ. The CDR3 totals 15 residues. DNA for the CDR3: TGCGCCAGCAGCTCTTCTGGGACAGGGGGCATAGGGCAGTTCTTC. It encodes CASSSSGTGGIGQFF.

V is TRBV5-1 and J is TRBJ1-4; 9 bases are shared with TRBD1. V shed 5 bases, J shed 7 bases, and the junction held 6 bases outside the gene matches. The CDR3 loop spans 14 amino acids. CDR1 and CDR2 from the germline V gene are SGHRS and YFSETQ. The CDR3 loop reads CASRWTGEGEKLFF. CDR3 nucleotides: TGCGCCAGCAGATGGACAGGGGAAGGTGAAAAACTGTTTTTT.

The rearrangement uses TRBV7-8 and TRBJ2-7, with 12 positions matching TRBD1. This CDR3 has 14 residues. Trimming cost V 6 bases and J 6 bases; bases outside gene matches: 6. Germline CDR1 reads SGHVS; CDR2 reads FQNEAQ. The CDR3 reads CASSYGTGGREQYF. The CDR3 DNA reads as TGTGCCAGCAGTTACGGGACAGGGGGCCGCGAGCAGTACTTC.

This clone was seen only a few times. Written as DNA, the CDR3 is TGCAGCCCGGAATTCGGAGATACGCAGTATTTT. Its translation is CSPEFGDTQYF. This chain uses TRBV29-1 with TRBJ2-3; no clear D gene. The germline V gene encodes CDR1 SQVTM and CDR2 ANQGSEA. CDR3 length: 11 amino acids. The ends were cut back, 8 bases at V and 5 bases at J, with 11 bases in the middle.

This chain uses TRBV29-1 with TRBJ2-5; 7 bases align to TRBD2. From germline, CDR1 is SQVTM and CDR2 ANQGSEA. The CDR3 totals 14 residues. Losses at the gene ends were 1 base for V and 2 bases for J; bases not matched to a gene: 4. CDR3 sequence reads: CSVEGTSVQETQYF. The CDR3, as DNA: TGCAGCGTTGAAGGAACTAGCGTACAAGAGACCCAGTACTTC.

This rearrangement joins TRBV2 to TRBJ2-5; possible D gene TRBD1, 7 bases. V was clipped by 4 bases and J by 0 bases, with 21 bases between them. The length of the CDR3 is 18 residues. Germline values: CDR1 SNHLY, CDR2 FYNNEI. Here the CDR3 DNA reads TGTGCCAGCAGTGTGGGGGGCAGGGGGTACCTGTACCAAGAGACCCAGTACTTC. Encoded protein: CASSVGGRGYLYQETQYF.

This chain links TRBV2 with TRBJ2-7, with 9 bases lining up with TRBD2. The V gene's germline CDR1 is SNHLY and CDR2 FYNNEI. Losses at the gene ends were 8 bases for V and 3 bases for J; bases not matched to a gene: 14. The CDR3 spans 16 residues. The chain's CDR3 is CASRRGLALLYYEQYF. CDR3 coding DNA: TGTGCCAGCCGAAGGGGACTAGCCCTACTTTACTACGAGCAGTACTTC.

The CDR3 DNA is TGCGCCAGCAGCGCAGGGCCCTCCTACGAGCAGTACTTC. Translated, it gives CASSAGPSYEQYF. The chain combines TRBV5-1 with TRBJ2-7; TRBD1 is a possible D gene (5 bases). The V and J ends lost 4 bases and 0 bases respectively, with 8 bases between them. In germline, CDR1 is SGHRS, CDR2 YFSETQ. The CDR3 has 13 amino acids.

This clone was counted once. The chain couples TRBV18 to TRBJ1-2, with 10 bases matching TRBD1. The V gene's germline CDR1 is KGHSH and CDR2 LQKENI. Trimming cost V 4 bases and J 4 bases; bases outside gene matches: 6. The CDR3 runs 15 residues. The CDR3 loop reads CASSLDRGLGYGYTF. DNA for the CDR3: TGTGCCAGCTCACTCGACAGGGGGCTGGGCTATGGCTACACCTTC.

V usage is TRBV11-2 and J usage is TRBJ2-3, with a tentative D call TRBD2 (5 bases). The germline gives CDR1 SGHAT, CDR2 FQNNGV. The ends were cut back, 5 bases at V and 4 bases at J, with 22 bases in the middle. The CDR3 totals 17 residues. Here the CDR3 reads CASSPDGVVAGADTQYF. The CDR3 DNA reads as TGTGCCAGCAGCCCGGACGGGGTCGTAGCTGGGGCAGATACGCAGTATTTT.

The chain carries TRBV3-1 (or the pseudogene TRBV3-2) and TRBJ2-4, with 14 nucleotides matching TRBD2. CDR3 size: 17 residues. The V segment lost 4 bases and the J segment 8 bases; nucleotides outside the gene matches: 10. Germline V gene sequence: CDR1 LGHDT, CDR2 YNNKEL (reference sequence). Here the CDR3 DNA reads TGTGCCAGCAGCCCGATCTCCGGGACTAGCGGGAGTGACATTCAGTACTTC. It translates to CASSPISGTSGSDIQYF.

The chain joins TRBV6-5 to TRBJ2-7, with 8 bases lining up with TRBD1. CDR3 length: 14 residues. Germline CDR1 reads MNHEY; CDR2 reads SVGAGI. Losses at the gene ends were 6 bases for V and 4 bases for J; bases not matched to a gene: 8. The CDR3 coding sequence is TGTGCCAGCAGCAAGAACAGGGGGATTTACGAGCAGTACTTC. Its translation is CASSKNRGIYEQYF.

The chain recombines TRBV7-3 with TRBJ2-1; D remains ambiguous. The CDR3 runs 13 residues. Germline V CDR1 and CDR2: SGHTA, FQGTGA. Trimming pared 5 bases from V and 5 bases from J, leaving 10 bases between. The CDR3 nucleotides are TGTGCCAGCAGCGCATACCGGGACAATGAGCAGTTCTTC. It codes for CASSAYRDNEQFF. Variable domain in full (rest from reference TRBV7-3 and TRBJ2-1): GAGVSQTPSNKVTEKGKYVELRCDPISGHTALYWYRQSLGQGPEFLIYFQGTGAADDSGLPNDRFFAVRPEGSVSTLKIQRTERGDSAVYLCASSAYRDNEQFFGPGTRLTVL.

The gene calls are TRBV9 and TRBJ2-5; 8 bases agree with TRBD1. Trimming cost V 0 bases and J 0 bases; bases outside gene matches: 7. CDR1 and CDR2 from the germline V gene are SGDLS and YYNGEE. CDR3 length: 17 residues. CDR3 amino acids: CASSVDSGDRYQETQYF. The CDR3 region has the DNA TGTGCCAGCAGCGTAGACTCCGGGGACAGGTACCAAGAGACCCAGTACTTC. Filled out from reference TRBV9 and TRBJ2-5, the complete variable domain reads DSGVTQTPKHLITATGQRVTLRCSPRSGDLSVYWYQQSLDQGLQFLIQYYNGEERAKGNILERFSAQQFPDLHSELNLSSLELGDSALYFCASSVDSGDRYQETQYFGPGTRLLVL.

This clone has a single count. The chain combines TRBV3-1 (or the pseudogene TRBV3-2) with TRBJ2-7; no reliable D call. The CDR3 extends over 15 amino acids. The germline CDR1 and CDR2 sequences are LGHDT and YNNKEL (reference sequence). The V end lost 3 bases, the J end lost 2 bases, and 14 bases lay between the germline ends. CDR3 sequence (DNA): TGTGCCAGCAGCCACCCTCGCGGAGTCCCCTACGAGCAGTACTTC. Translation: CASSHPRGVPYEQYF.

This chain links TRBV19 with TRBJ1-6, with 7 bases that match TRBD1. With 6 bases clipped from V and 10 bases from J, the junction kept 12 bases outside the gene matches. There are 15 residues in the CDR3. The V gene's germline CDR1 is LNHDA and CDR2 SQIVND (reference sequence). The CDR3 sequence: CASRFLRDRSSPLHF. CDR3 bases: TGTGCCAGTAGATTCCTCCGGGACAGAAGCTCACCCCTCCACTTT.

This clone was observed a single time. The chain links TRBV3-1 (or the pseudogene TRBV3-2) to TRBJ1-5; the match to TRBD1 covers 10 bases. In germline, CDR1 is LGHDT, CDR2 YNNKEL (reference sequence). The CDR3 extends over 18 amino acids. V shed 1 base and J 3 bases; nucleotides not matched to a gene: 9. In DNA form, the CDR3 reads TGTGCCAGCAGCCAAGGTAGCGGGACAGGGGCCCTCAATCAGCCCCAGCATTTT. This sequence encodes CASSQGSGTGALNQPQHF.

This chain connects TRBV7-9 to TRBJ2-1; TRBD2 is a possible D gene (5 bases). The CDR3 is 15 amino acids. The V and J ends lost 5 bases and 6 bases respectively, with 17 bases between them. Germline assignment: CDR1 SEHNR and CDR2 FQNEAQ (reference sequence). CDR3 DNA: TGTGCCAGCAGCCCCGCGGGCCTAGTCTCCAATGAGCAGTTCTTC. This encodes CASSPAGLVSNEQFF.

The chain couples TRBV7-8 to TRBJ1-2; 8 positions agree with TRBD1. The CDR3 consists of 17 residues. The germline gives CDR1 SGHVS, CDR2 FQNEAQ. V dropped 0 bases and J dropped 2; count of bases not matched to a gene: 8. The CDR3, as DNA: TGTGCCAGCAGCTTAGCGCACTCGGCAGGGGGCAACTATGGCTACACCTTC. Its protein is CASSLAHSAGGNYGYTF.

V and J are TRBV4-1 and TRBJ2-7; D ambiguous. Germline CDR1 MGHRA, CDR2 YSYEKL. The germline V and J ends were trimmed by 2 bases and 6 bases, with 11 bases remaining between them. CDR3 length: 13 amino acids. The DNA for the CDR3 is TGCGCCAGCAGCCAAAAAAAACCGGGCGAGCAGTACTTC. Amino acid sequence: CASSQKKPGEQYF.

The chain couples TRBV27 to TRBJ1-6; D is unresolved. Germline lookup yields CDR1 MNHEY and CDR2 SMNVEV (reference sequence). This CDR3 contains 15 residues. Trimming took off 3 bases at V and 9 bases at J, with 15 bases between the two ends. The CDR3 bases are TGTGCCAGCAGTTTCGGGGAGCCTAGAATTTCACCCCTCCACTTT. Translating gives CASSFGEPRISPLHF.

This clone was counted only a few times. The rearrangement joins TRBV25-1 to TRBJ1-5; D remains ambiguous. CDR1 is MGHDK and CDR2 is SYGVNS in the germline V gene. The CDR3 covers 14 residues. V was pared by 3 bases and J by 0 bases, with 6 bases between. CDR3 region: CASSEAGSNQPQHF. Here the CDR3 DNA reads TGTGCCAGCAGTGAGGCAGGTAGCAATCAGCCCCAGCATTTT.

Here the CDR3 DNA reads TGTGCCAGCAGTTCGGGACAGACGAGGCAGCCCCAGCATTTT. Amino acids: CASSSGQTRQPQHF. The J gene is TRBJ1-5, the V gene TRBV28; 7 positions match TRBD1. The CDR3 length is 14 residues. V lost 4 bases and J lost 7; bases outside the gene matches: 7. Germline CDR1 and CDR2: MDHEN and SYDVKM.

The chain recombines TRBV6-4 with TRBJ1-1; 7 bases are a match to TRBD1. Trimming at V came to 8 bases and at J to 10 bases, leaving 7 bases not matched to a gene. The CDR3 contains 11 residues. Germline CDR1 and CDR2: MRHNA and SNTAGT. DNA for the CDR3: TGTGCCAGCGGACCGTCAGGGGGAGCTTTCTTT. Translating it yields CASGPSGGAFF.

The rearrangement uses TRBV5-6 and TRBJ2-7, with 15 bases fitting TRBD2. V lost 4 bases to trimming and J lost 5 bases; unmatched junction nucleotides: 10. CDR3 length: 17 residues. The germline CDR1 and CDR2 sequences are SGHDT and YYEEEE. The CDR3 bases are TGTGCCAGCAGCCACTGGACTAGCGGGAGGGCCGTCGACGAGCAGTACTTC. Residues: CASSHWTSGRAVDEQYF.